This T cell receptor beta chain was retrieved from a study of chemoradiotherapy in HPV16-positive cancers (dated by TCRdb to between 2021 and 2024). The study in broad terms: Candidate HPV-specific T-cell clones and common TCR motifs were defined by functional T-cell assays performed on cells from two HPV16-positive patients. Whether T-cell immunity against the HPV oncoproteins E6 and E7 changes during chemoradiotherapy and whether survival is affected by this immunity were examined in the study. The candidate HPV-specific TCRs and motifs were then tracked in TCR repertoires from around 86 patients with HPV-related cancers. Overall results and qualifications from the work: Only a couple of HPV16-positive patients were used to derive the functional definition of HPV-specific T cells, and the survival association was reported for HPV16-positive patients. Expansion of candidate HPV-specific clones and E7-related TCR motifs was observed in the tumor microenvironment during treatment, whereas no such expansion was observed for non-HPV-specific T cells. In HPV16-positive patients, expansion of HPV-responsive T cells during chemoradiotherapy was associated with improved recurrence-free survival.

V is pruned by 7 bases and J by 1 base, leaving 10 bases of the junction without a gene match. From the germline V gene, CDR1 is MDHEN and CDR2 is SYDVKM. There are 16 amino acids in the CDR3, from cysteine to phenylalanine inclusive. Only the CDR3 part of the read is kept: 48 bases, read in frame from the first base. The method was the immunoSEQ multiplex PCR assay. TCRdb retrieved this table from immuneACCESS and kept in-frame rearrangements only. Not all clones are present; in checked studies, unresolved V genes account for under half, and no reason is known for the remainder. This sample is represented by approximately 12,000 clones; 55% to 75% of them were singletons. Clones ranked in the top ten supply 7% to 10% of the sample. Repertoires were sampled repeatedly over the course of chemoradiotherapy so that clonal expansion in the tumor microenvironment could be followed. About this clone: Its antigen target is currently unknown. No quality values exist for individual bases; no much larger clone is one base distant.

This sequence was found in a human donor with HPV-associated anogenital cancer. The specimen was collected from a patient who underwent chemoradiotherapy. The chain is assembled from TRBV28 and TRBJ1-1, with TRBD1 identical over 9 junction bases. This receptor carries the CDR3 CASISGQGLGNTEAFF. Read as DNA, the sequence is TGTGCCAGCATTTCAGGACAGGGGTTGGGGAACACTGAAGCTTTCTTT.